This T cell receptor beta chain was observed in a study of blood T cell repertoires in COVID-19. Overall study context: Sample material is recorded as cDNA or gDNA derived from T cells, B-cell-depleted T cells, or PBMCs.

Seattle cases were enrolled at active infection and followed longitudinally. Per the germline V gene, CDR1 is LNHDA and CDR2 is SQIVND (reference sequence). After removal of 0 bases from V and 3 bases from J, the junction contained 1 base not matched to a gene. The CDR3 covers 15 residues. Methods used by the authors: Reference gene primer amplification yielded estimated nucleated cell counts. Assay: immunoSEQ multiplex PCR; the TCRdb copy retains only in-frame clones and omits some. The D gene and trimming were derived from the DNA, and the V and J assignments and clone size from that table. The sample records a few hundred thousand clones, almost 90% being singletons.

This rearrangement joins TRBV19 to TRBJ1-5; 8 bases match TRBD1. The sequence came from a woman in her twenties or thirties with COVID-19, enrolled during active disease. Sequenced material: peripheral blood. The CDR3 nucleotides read TGTGCCAGTAGTATAGATCAGGGGGCCAATCAGCCCCAGCATTTT. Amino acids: CASSIDQGANQPQHF. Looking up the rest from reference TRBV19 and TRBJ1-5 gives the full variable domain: DGGITQSPKYLFRKEGQNVTLSCEQNLNHDAMYWYRQDPGQGLRLIYYSQIVNDFQKGDIAEGYSVSREKKESFPLTVTSAQKNPTAFYLCASSIDQGANQPQHFGDGTRLSIL.